A selection of T cell receptor beta chains follows, all from one sample in a study of blood T cell repertoires in COVID-19. The assay was immunoSEQ multiplex PCR, and TCRdb's table has in-frame clones only and misses some. This table has over 150,000 clones, approximately 88% appearing once. The sequenced material came from peripheral blood. These receptors all stem from a woman aged 40 to 50 with COVID-19, enrolled during active disease. CDR3s include the opening cysteine and the closing phenylalanine or tryptophan. The D gene is left open where the match is weak. Size tells how often a clone was seen (once, few, many) or the class of an expanded clone, and some rows leave it out.

-,-,TRBJ1-5,TRBV15,TGTGCCACCAGGGTGACAGGCGATAGCAATCAGCCCCAGCATTTT,CATRVTGDSNQPQHF
-,-,TRBJ1-2,TRBV28,TGTGCCAGCAGTTTAACAGGGTCTATTGGCTACACCTTC,CASSLTGSIGYTF
-,once,TRBJ1-1,TRBV7-6,TGTGCCAGCAGATCAGGGGTCGGCATGAACACTGAAGCTTTCTTT,CASRSGVGMNTEAFF
-,-,TRBJ1-4,TRBV3-1/TRBV3-2,TGTGCCAGCAGCCACCGGGATGAAAAACTGTTTTTT,CASSHRDEKLFF
TRBD2,-,TRBJ2-1,TRBV14,TGTGCCAGCAGCCACCCTAAGGCCAGCGGGAGGCCAGGCTCCTACAATGAGCAGTTCTTC,CASSHPKASGRPGSYNEQFF
-,-,TRBJ2-2,TRBV7-3,TGTGCCAGCAGCGGGACATCGAACACCGGGGAGCTGTTTTTT,CASSGTSNTGELFF
-,-,TRBJ2-5,TRBV7-9,TGTGCCAGCAGCCCTCACTGGACCGAATCGGGGGAAGAGACCCAGTACTTC,CASSPHWTESGEETQYF
TRBD1,few,TRBJ1-4,TRBV19,TGTGCCAGTAGCGACAGGGGGCTATTGGTAAAACTGTTTTTT,CASSDRGLLVKLFF
-,-,TRBJ1-6,TRBV6-1,TGTGCCAGCAGTGAGGGGACTTCCTCGTCACCCCTCCACTTT,CASSEGTSSSPLHF
TRBD1,once,TRBJ2-7,TRBV19,TGTGCCAGTACACCGACAGGGGGGATCTACGAGCAGTACTTC,CASTPTGGIYEQYF
TRBD1,-,TRBJ1-2,TRBV7-9,TGTGCCAGCAGCTTGGACGCAGGGGGAGGAGGCTACACCTTC,CASSLDAGGGGYTF
-,-,TRBJ1-3,TRBV25-1,TGTGCCAGCAGTCAACAGTCGGGAAACACCATATATTTT,CASSQQSGNTIYF
TRBD2,-,TRBJ2-2,TRBV4-2,TGTGCCAGCAGCCCGGATGTGGGACTATTATCCGGGGAGCTGTTTTTT,CASSPDVGLLSGELFF
TRBD2,-,TRBJ2-1,TRBV27,TGTGCCAGCAGTTTCCTAGCGGGAGTAACGAATGAGCAGTTCTTC,CASSFLAGVTNEQFF
-,-,TRBJ1-3,TRBV28,TGTGCCAGCAGTTCTCCCCTTGTGGGCCAGGACACCCCGAGCTCTGGAAACACCATATATTTT,CASSSPLVGQDTPSSGNTIYF
TRBD1,-,TRBJ2-7,TRBV9,TGTGCCAGCAGCGTTTCCGCCGGGACAGGGTCTTTCGAGCAGTACTTC,CASSVSAGTGSFEQYF
-,-,TRBJ1-1,TRBV12-3/TRBV12-4,TGTGCCAGCAGTTTAGGGCCGGGACTCGGGGCTTTCTTT,CASSLGPGLGAFF
TRBD1,-,TRBJ1-3,TRBV5-5,TGTGCCAGCAGCTCCTGGGACAGAAGGAGCTCTGGAAACACCATATATTTT,CASSSWDRRSSGNTIYF
-,few,TRBJ1-1,TRBV12-3/TRBV12-4,TGTGCCAGCGCGGGGACTGAAGCTTTCTTT,CASAGTEAFF
-,-,TRBJ1-4,TRBV10-3,TGTGCCATCAGCGGGACTACAACTAATGAAAAACTGTTTTTT,CAISGTTTNEKLFF
TRBD1,-,TRBJ2-3,TRBV23-1,TGCGCCAGCAGTCACCCCGGACAGGGAGGAGATACGCAGTATTTT,CASSHPGQGGDTQYF
TRBD2,-,TRBJ2-1,TRBV19,TGTGCCAGTAGATCCGGGACTAGCGGACCCAATGAGCAGTTCTTC,CASRSGTSGPNEQFF
-,-,TRBJ1-3,TRBV6-5,TGTGCCAGCAGTTACTCGGGGGGTCGCGGAAACACCATATATTTT,CASSYSGGRGNTIYF
TRBD1,-,TRBJ1-5,TRBV5-6,TGTGCCAGCAGCTTAAGGGGGCGGGCTCGAAATCAGCCCCAGCATTTT,CASSLRGRARNQPQHF
TRBD2,-,TRBJ2-3,TRBV4-1,TGCGCCAGCAGCGAAACTAGCGGGGGGGCCGTAGATACGCAGTATTTT,CASSETSGGAVDTQYF
-,once,TRBJ2-7,TRBV19,TGTGCCAGTAGTGTTGCGAACAGTAACTACGAGCAGTACTTC,CASSVANSNYEQYF
-,-,TRBJ1-2,TRBV5-6,TGTGCCAGCAGCCTGGACCTAGGGGTTACGGAAGGCTACACCTTC,CASSLDLGVTEGYTF
-,-,TRBJ1-1,TRBV6-5,TGTGCCAGCAGGTTGGACGGGAGGAACACTGAAGCTTTCTTT,CASRLDGRNTEAFF
-,-,TRBJ2-7,TRBV7-8,TGTGCCAGCAGAGACAGTCTGGGGAACTCCTACGAGCAGTACTTC,CASRDSLGNSYEQYF
-,-,TRBJ2-1,TRBV5-5,TGTGCCAGCAGCTTTGGACTTCAGCGGAGGGTCAATGAGCAGTTCTTC,CASSFGLQRRVNEQFF
TRBD1,-,TRBJ2-7,TRBV27,TGTGCCAGCGGCGGACAGGGAACCTACGAGCAGTACTTC,CASGGQGTYEQYF
TRBD1,-,TRBJ1-6,TRBV3-1/TRBV3-2,TGTGCCAGCAGCCCTTTGCGACAGGGGTTCCCCCCCCTCCACTTT,CASSPLRQGFPPLHF
TRBD1,-,TRBJ1-4,TRBV28,TGTGCCAGCAGTACCCCTTTGGGGGACAGGGCCCTTGCAACTAATGAAAAACTGTTTTTT,CASSTPLGDRALATNEKLFF
-,-,TRBJ2-7,TRBV14,TGTGCCAGCAGCCAAGATGAGGCCCTGCCCTACGAGCAGTACTTC,CASSQDEALPYEQYF
TRBD1,-,TRBJ2-7,TRBV10-1,TGCGCCAGCAGCGGACAGGGGGCGGACGAGCAGTACTTC,CASSGQGADEQYF
-,-,TRBJ1-1,TRBV28,TGTGCCAGCAGTTTGAGGAGCCGAGCCACTGAAGCTTTCTTT,CASSLRSRATEAFF
-,-,TRBJ1-5,TRBV19,TGTGCCAGTAGCCTGACAGCTGGTTCGCGCTCTGGATATCAGCCCCAGCATTTT,CASSLTAGSRSGYQPQHF
-,-,TRBJ2-5,TRBV27,TGTGCCAGCAGTTTTGGGGCCGGGACCCAGTACTTC,CASSFGAGTQYF
TRBD2,-,TRBJ2-1,TRBV10-2,TGCGCCAGACCGGGACTAGCGGGTTTCAATGAGCAGTTCTTC,CARPGLAGFNEQFF
-,-,TRBJ2-2,TRBV27,TGTGCCAGCAGTTTATACGGCGGGGAGCTGTTTTTT,CASSLYGGELFF
-,-,TRBJ1-2,TRBV18,TGTGCCAGCTCACCCCCCGGCGGGGCAGTCAGTACGTCCGGCTACACCTTC,CASSPPGGAVSTSGYTF